This T cell receptor beta chain was identified during a study of T cells expressing NK-cell markers. Study in general: From sorted CD3+CD56+NKG2C+, CD3+CD56+NKG2C- and CD3+CD56-NKG2C+ T cells came the TCR beta repertoires. Study conclusions and caveats: Dominance of the CD3+CD56-NKG2C+ fraction by these clonotypes also held in a handful of donors. Expanded NKG2C+ T cell clones had unclear HCMV specificity.

Germline V gene sequence: CDR1 MNHEY, CDR2 SVGAGI. The CDR3 contains 11 residues. 5'RACE template switching with UMIs generated TCR beta cDNA. TCRdb reprocessed the 5' RACE reads and reports one entry per CDR3 protein, with no DNA. The sample totals hundreds of thousands of distinct CDR3 sequences. For this clonotype: What it recognizes is unknown.

Sequencing used blood T cells: a sorted CD56 or NKG2C T cell subset, CD4+ or CD8+ T cells, or bulk PBMC T cells (not recorded which). J is TRBJ2-7 and V is TRBV6-5; no DNA is available, so the TRBD1 call from TCRdb remains unchecked. The origin of this receptor is a woman aged 18 to 75 in good health. The CDR3 spells CATGSFYEQYF.